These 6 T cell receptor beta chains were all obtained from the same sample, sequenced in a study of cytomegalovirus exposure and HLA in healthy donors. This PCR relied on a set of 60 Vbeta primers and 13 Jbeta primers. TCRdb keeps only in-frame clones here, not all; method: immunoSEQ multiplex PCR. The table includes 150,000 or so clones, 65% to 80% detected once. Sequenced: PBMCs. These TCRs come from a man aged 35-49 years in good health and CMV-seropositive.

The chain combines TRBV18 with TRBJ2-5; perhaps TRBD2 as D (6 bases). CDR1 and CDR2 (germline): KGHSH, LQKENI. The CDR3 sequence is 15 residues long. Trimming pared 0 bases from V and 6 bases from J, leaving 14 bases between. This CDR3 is CASSPPGSNGQTQYF. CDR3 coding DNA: TGTGCCAGCTCACCACCCGGGAGTAATGGACAGACCCAGTACTTC. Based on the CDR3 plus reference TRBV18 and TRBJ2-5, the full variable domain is NAGVMQNPRHLVRRRGQEARLRCSPMKGHSHVYWYRQLPEEGLKFMVYLQKENIIDESGMPKERFSAEFPKEGPSILRIQQVVRGDSAAYFCASSPPGSNGQTQYFGPGTRLLVL.

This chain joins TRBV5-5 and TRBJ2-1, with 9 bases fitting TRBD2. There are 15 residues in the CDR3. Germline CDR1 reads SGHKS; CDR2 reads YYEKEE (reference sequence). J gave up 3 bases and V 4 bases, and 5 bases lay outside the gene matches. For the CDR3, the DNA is TGTGCCAGCAGCGCGGGACTAGCAGACTACAATGAGCAGTTCTTC. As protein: CASSAGLADYNEQFF.

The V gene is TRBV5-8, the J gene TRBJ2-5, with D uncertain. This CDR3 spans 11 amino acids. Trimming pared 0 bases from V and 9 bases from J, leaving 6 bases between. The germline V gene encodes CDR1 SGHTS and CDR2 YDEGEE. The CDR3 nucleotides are TGTGCCAGCAGCTTGGTTGAGGCCCAGTACTTC. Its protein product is CASSLVEAQYF. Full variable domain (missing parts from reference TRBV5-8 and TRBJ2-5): EAGVTQSPTHLIKTRGQQATLRCSPISGHTSVYWYQQALGLGLQFLLWYDEGEERNRGNFPPRFSGRQFPNYSSELNVNALELEDSALYLCASSLVEAQYFGPGTRLLVL.

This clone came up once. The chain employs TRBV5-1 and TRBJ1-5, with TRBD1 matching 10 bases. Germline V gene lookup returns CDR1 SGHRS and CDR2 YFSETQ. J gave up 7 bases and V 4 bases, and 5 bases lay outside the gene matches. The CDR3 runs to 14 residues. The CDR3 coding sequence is TGCGCCAGCAGCCCGACAGGGGGCTACCAGCCCCAGCATTTT. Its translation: CASSPTGGYQPQHF.

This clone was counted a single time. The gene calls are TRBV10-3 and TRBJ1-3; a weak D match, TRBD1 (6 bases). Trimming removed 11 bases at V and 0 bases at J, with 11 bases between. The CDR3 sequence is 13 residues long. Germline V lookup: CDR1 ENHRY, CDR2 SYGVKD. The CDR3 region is CAVQDSSGNTIYF. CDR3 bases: TGTGCCGTCCAGGACAGCTCTGGAAACACCATATATTTT.

The CDR3 sequence is CASSFGSGYSNQPQHF. The DNA of the CDR3 is TGTGCCAGCAGCTTCGGGTCGGGATATAGCAATCAGCCCCAGCATTTT. This chain links TRBV5-5 with TRBJ1-5, with no clear D. The CDR3 sequence is 16 residues long. Per germline, CDR1 SGHKS and CDR2 YYEKEE (reference sequence). V lost 2 bases, J lost 0 bases, and 12 bases lay in between. The whole variable domain, filled in from reference TRBV5-5 and TRBJ1-5, reads DAGVTQSPTHLIKTRGQQVTLRCSPISGHKSVSWYQQVLGQGPQFIFQYYEKEERGRGNFPDRFSARQFPNYSSELNVNALLLGDSALYLCASSFGSGYSNQPQHFGDGTRLSIL.